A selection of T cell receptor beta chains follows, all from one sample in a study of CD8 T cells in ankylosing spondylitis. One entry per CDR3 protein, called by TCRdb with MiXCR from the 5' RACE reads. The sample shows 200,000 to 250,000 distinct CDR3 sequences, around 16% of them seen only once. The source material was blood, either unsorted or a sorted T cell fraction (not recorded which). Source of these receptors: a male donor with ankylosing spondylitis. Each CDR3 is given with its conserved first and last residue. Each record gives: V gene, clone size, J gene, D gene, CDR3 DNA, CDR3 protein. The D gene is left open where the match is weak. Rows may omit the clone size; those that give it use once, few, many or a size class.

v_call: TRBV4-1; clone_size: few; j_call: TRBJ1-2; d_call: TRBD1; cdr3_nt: TGCGCCAGCAGCCTATCGGGACAGGGGTTATTTAGCTATGGCTACACCTTC; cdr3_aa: CASSLSGQGLFSYGYTF
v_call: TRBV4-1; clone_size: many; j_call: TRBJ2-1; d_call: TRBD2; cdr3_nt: TGCGCCAGCAGCCCAAGAACTAGCGGGAGCTCCTACAATGAGCAGTTCTTC; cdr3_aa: CASSPRTSGSSYNEQFF
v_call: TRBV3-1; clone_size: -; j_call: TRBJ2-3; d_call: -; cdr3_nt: TGTGCCAGCAGCCAGGGTCAGGGACCCACAGATACGCAGTATTTT; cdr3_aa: CASSQGQGPTDTQYF
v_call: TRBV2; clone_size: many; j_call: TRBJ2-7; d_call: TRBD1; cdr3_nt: TGTGCCAGCAGCCCGGACAGGGGAGTCTACGAGCAGTACTTC; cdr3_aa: CASSPDRGVYEQYF
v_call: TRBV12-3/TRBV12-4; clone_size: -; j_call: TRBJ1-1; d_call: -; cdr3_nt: TGTGCCAGCAGTTTTCGGGCAGGGCCGGACACTGAAGCTTTCTTT; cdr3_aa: CASSFRAGPDTEAFF
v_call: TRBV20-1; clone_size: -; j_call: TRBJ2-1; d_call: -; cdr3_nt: TGCAGTGCTAGACCGTCTCAGCGGCCCTACAATGAGCAGTTCTTC; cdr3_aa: CSARPSQRPYNEQFF
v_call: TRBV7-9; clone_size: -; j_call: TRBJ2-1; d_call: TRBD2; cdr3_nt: TGTGCCAGCAGCTTTGGGGCTAGCGGGGGCCCCTACAATGAGCAGTTCTTC; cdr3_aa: CASSFGASGGPYNEQFF
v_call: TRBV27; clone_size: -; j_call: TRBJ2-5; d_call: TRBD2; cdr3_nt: TGTGCCAGCAGTCCCACGTGGACTGGCGGGGGGGCCCCCTACCAAGAGACCCAGTACTTC; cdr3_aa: CASSPTWTGGGAPYQETQYF
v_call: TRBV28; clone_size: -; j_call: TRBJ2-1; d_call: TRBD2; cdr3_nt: TGTGCCAGCAGTTTGACGACTAGCGGCTACAATGAGCAGTTCTTC; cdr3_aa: CASSLTTSGYNEQFF
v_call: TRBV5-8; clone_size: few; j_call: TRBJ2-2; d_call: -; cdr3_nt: TGTGCCAGCACCACGACTGAAGCAGGGGAGCTGTTTTTT; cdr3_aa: CASTTTEAGELFF
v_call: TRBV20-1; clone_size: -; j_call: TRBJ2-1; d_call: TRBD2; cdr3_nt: TGCAGTGCTCGGACTAGCGGGGCCTACAATGAGCAGTTCTTC; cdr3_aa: CSARTSGAYNEQFF
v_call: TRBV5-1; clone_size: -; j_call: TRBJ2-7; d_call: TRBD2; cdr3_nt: TGCGCCAGCAGCTTTGCGGGAGGGCGATTATCCTACGAGCAGTACTTC; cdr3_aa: CASSFAGGRLSYEQYF
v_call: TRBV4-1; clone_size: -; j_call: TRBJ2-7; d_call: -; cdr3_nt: TGCGCCAGCAGCCCCTTCGGAGGTCCAGGAACCGGGGAAGAGCAGTACTTC; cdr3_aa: CASSPFGGPGTGEEQYF
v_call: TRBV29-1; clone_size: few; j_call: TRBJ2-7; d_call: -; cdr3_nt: TGCAGCGCCAAGAGGGGCGACGAGCAGTACTTC; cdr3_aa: CSAKRGDEQYF
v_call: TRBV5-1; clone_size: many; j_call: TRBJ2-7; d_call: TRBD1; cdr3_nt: TGCGCCAGCAGCTTGAGCGGACAGGGGGTCCACGAGCAGTACTTC; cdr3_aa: CASSLSGQGVHEQYF
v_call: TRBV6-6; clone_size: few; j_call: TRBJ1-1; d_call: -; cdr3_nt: TGTGCCAGCTTTCGGGGGGGGAACACTGAAGCTTTCTTT; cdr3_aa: CASFRGGNTEAFF
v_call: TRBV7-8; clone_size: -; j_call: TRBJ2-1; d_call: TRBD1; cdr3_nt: TGTGCCAGCAGGGCACAGGGGGGATACAATGAGCAGTTCTTC; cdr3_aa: CASRAQGGYNEQFF
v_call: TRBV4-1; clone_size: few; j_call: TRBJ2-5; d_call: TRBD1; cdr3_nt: TGCGCCAGCAGCCAAGAAGACAGGGGTGGTCGAAAGACCCAGTACTTC; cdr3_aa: CASSQEDRGGRKTQYF
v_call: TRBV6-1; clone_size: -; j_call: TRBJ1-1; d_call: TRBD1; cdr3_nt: TGTGCCAGCAGCTCGTACAGGGGGTTAAACACTGAAGCTTTCTTT; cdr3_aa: CASSSYRGLNTEAFF
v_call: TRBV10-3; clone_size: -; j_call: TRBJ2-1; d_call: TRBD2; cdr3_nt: TGTGCCATCAGTGAGCTCTCAAGTAGCGGGGGGACCTCCTACAATGAGCAGTTCTTC; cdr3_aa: CAISELSSSGGTSYNEQFF
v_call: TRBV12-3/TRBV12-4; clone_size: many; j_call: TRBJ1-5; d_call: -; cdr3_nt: TGTGCCAGCAGTGACCTCGGGCCCCAGCATTTT; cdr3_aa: CASSDLGPQHF
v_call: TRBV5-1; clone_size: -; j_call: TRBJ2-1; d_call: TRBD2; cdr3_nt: TGCGCCAGCAGCTTTTGGATCAGCGGGGGTCAATACAATGAGCAGTTCTTC; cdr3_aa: CASSFWISGGQYNEQFF
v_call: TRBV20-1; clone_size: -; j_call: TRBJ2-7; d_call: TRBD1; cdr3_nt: TGCAGTGCGCATTGGGACAGCGCCTACGAGCAGTACTTC; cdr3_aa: CSAHWDSAYEQYF
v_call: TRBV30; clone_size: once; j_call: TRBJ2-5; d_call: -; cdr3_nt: TGTGCCTGGAGAGAGAAGCAAGAGACCCAGTACTTC; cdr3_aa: CAWREKQETQYF
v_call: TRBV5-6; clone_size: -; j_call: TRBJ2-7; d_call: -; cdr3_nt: TGTGCCAGCAGCCTGTACGACAGAAACTACGAGCAGTACTTC; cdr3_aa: CASSLYDRNYEQYF
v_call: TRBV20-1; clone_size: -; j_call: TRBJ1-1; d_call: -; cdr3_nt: TGCAGCAGAGAGATATGGGGGGGCACTGAAGCTTTCTTT; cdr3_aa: CSREIWGGTEAFF
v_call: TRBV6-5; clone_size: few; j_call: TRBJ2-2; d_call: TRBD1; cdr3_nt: TGTGCCAGCAGTTACCCAAGACAGGGAGAAACCGGGGAGCTGTTTTTT; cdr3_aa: CASSYPRQGETGELFF
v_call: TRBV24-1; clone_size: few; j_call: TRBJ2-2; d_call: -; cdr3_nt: TGTGCCACCAGTGACATCCGACCAGGGGGAGGGACCGGGGAGCTGTTTTTT; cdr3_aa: CATSDIRPGGGTGELFF
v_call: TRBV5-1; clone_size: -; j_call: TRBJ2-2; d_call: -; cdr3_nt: TGCGCCAGCAGCTCCCGGGTGGTAGGATCCGGGGAGCTGTTTTTT; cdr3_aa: CASSSRVVGSGELFF
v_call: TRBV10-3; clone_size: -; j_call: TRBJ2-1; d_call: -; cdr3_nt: TGTGCCATCAGTGACCCCCCGGCGGGGAGCTCCTACAATGAGCAGTTCTTC; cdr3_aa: CAISDPPAGSSYNEQFF
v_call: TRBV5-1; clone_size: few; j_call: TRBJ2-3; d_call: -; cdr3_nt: TGCGCCAGCAGCCCCCGAGGGATGGTAGACACAGATACGCAGTATTTT; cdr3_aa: CASSPRGMVDTDTQYF
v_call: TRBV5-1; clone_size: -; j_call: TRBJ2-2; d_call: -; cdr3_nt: TGCGCCAGCAGCCAATGGACCGGGGAGCTGTTTTTT; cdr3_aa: CASSQWTGELFF
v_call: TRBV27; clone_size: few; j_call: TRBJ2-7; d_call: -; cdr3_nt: TGTGCCAGCAGTTTCAAGCGGTCCTACGAGCAGTACTTC; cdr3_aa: CASSFKRSYEQYF
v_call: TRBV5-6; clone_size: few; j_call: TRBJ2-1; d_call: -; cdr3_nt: TGTGCCAGCAGCCCTTCTAGGCACTACAATGAGCAGTTCTTC; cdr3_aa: CASSPSRHYNEQFF
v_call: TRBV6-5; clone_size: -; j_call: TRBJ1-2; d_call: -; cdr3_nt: TGTGCCAGCGCGGGGGCTAACTATGGCTACACCTTC; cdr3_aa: CASAGANYGYTF
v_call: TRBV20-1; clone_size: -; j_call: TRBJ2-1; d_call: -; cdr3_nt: TGCAGTGCTAGTAGTGGTCATGAGCAGTTCTTC; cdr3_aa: CSASSGHEQFF
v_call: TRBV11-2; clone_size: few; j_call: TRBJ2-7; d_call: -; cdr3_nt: TGTGCCAGCAGCTTAGCTCCTGGGGTTGAATACTACGAGCAGTACTTC; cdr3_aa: CASSLAPGVEYYEQYF
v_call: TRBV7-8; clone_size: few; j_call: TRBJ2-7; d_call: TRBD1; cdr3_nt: TGTGCCAGCAGCTTAGCCGCGGACAGGTCCTACGAGCAGTACTTC; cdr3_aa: CASSLAADRSYEQYF
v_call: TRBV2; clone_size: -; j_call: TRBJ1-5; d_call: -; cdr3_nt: TGTGCCAGCAGCGGCTCGGCAGCGATCAATCAGCCCCAGCATTTT; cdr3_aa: CASSGSAAINQPQHF
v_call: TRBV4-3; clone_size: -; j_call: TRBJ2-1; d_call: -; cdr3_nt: TGCGCCAGCAGCCTCAGACTACCCTCCTACAATGAGCAGTTCTTC; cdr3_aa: CASSLRLPSYNEQFF
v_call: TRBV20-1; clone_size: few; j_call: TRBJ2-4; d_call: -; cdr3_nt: TGCAGTGCTAGCGTATTTGGGGTAGCCAAAAACATTCAGTACTTC; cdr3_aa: CSASVFGVAKNIQYF
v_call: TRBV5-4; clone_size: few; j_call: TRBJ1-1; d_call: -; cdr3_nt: TGTGCCAGCAGCGCGGAGAACAGATTCCTGGCTGAAGCTTTCTTT; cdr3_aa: CASSAENRFLAEAFF
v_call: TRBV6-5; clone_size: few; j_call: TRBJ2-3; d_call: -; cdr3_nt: TGTGCCAGCAGTTGGATGGGGACCACAGATACGCAGTATTTT; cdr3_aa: CASSWMGTTDTQYF
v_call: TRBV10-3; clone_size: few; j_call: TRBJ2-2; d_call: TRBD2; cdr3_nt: TGTGCCATCAGAGGACTAGAAGCCGCCGGGGAGCTGTTTTTT; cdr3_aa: CAIRGLEAAGELFF
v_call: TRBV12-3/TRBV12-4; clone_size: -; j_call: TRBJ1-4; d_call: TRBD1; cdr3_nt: TGTGCCAGCAGTTGGGACAGGGGGGAAACTAATGAAAAACTGTTTTTT; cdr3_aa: CASSWDRGETNEKLFF
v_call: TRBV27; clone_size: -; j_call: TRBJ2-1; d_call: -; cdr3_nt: TGTGCCAGCAGTCCAGGGGCTAGCGGATTCTACAATGAGCAGTTCTTC; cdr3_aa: CASSPGASGFYNEQFF
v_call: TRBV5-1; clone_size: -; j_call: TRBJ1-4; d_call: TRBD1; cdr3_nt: TGCGCCAGCAGCAAGGGACAGGAGAATGAAAAACTGTTTTTT; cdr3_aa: CASSKGQENEKLFF
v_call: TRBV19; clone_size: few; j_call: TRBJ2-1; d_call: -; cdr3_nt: TGTGCCAGTAGTATTATGGACCCCTACAATGAGCAGTTCTTC; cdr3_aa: CASSIMDPYNEQFF
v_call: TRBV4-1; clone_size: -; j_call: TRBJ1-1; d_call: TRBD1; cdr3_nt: TGCGCCAGCAGCCAACCCGGGACAGGGTGGAGGACTGAAGCTTTCTTT; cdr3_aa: CASSQPGTGWRTEAFF
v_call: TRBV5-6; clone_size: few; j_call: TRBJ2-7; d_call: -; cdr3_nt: TGTGCCAGCAGCGAACTTGTAATGGACAAAACCCTCTCCTACGAGCAGTACTTC; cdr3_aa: CASSELVMDKTLSYEQYF
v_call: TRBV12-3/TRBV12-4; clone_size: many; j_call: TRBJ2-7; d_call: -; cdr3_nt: TGTGCCAGCAGTCGCATCAGGGGCCAAGATTCCTACGAGCAGTACTTC; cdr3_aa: CASSRIRGQDSYEQYF
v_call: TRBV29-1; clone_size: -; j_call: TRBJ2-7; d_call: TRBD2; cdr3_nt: TGCAGCGTTGAAGAAGGGAGCGGGAGCTCCTACGAGCAGTACTTC; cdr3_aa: CSVEEGSGSSYEQYF
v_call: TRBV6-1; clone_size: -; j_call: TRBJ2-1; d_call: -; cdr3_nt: TGTGCCAGCAGACGGTGGCAGGGGATCAATGAGCAGTTCTTC; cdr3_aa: CASRRWQGINEQFF
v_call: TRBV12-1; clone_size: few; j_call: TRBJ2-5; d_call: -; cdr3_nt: TGTGCCAGCAGCTTTCGGCGGGGGCAAGAGACCCAGTACTTC; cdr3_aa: CASSFRRGQETQYF
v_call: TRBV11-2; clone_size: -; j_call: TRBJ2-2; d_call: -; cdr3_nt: TGTGCCAGCAGCTTAGTGGGCGGGACCGCAATTACCGGGGAGCTGTTTTTT; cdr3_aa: CASSLVGGTAITGELFF
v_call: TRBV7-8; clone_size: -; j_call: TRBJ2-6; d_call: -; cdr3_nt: TGTGCCAGCAGCTTAGAGGCCGGGGCTGGGGCCAACGTCCTGACTTTC; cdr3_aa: CASSLEAGAGANVLTF
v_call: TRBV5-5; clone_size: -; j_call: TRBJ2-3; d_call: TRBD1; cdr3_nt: TGTGCCAGCAGCCTCGGACAGGGGGGCACAGATACGCAGTATTTT; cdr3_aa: CASSLGQGGTDTQYF
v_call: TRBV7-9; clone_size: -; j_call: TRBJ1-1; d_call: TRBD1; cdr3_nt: TGTGCCAGCAGACCGCGACAGGGCGGTGAAGCTTTCTTT; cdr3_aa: CASRPRQGGEAFF